Below, one T cell receptor (beta chain) is given with its context. The data belong to a study of T cell changes during pregnancy in multiple sclerosis. Trimming took off 2 bases at V and 2 bases at J, with 19 bases between the two ends. This CDR3 spans 17 amino acids. CDR1 SNHLY and CDR2 FYNNEI come from the germline V gene. The protocol was immunoSEQ multiplex PCR, while the TCRdb copy is restricted to in-frame clones and leaves out a portion. The table includes 65,000 to 85,000 clones, roughly 88% detected once. The clonotype comes from a female donor in good health, enrolled as a control in a pregnancy study. The chain has TRBV2 and TRBJ2-7, with D maybe TRBD1 (7 bases). The material sequenced was peripheral blood, taken after pregnancy. This CDR3 reads CASSERGGTALTYEQYF. The CDR3 region has the DNA TGTGCCAGCAGTGAACGAGGCGGGACAGCCCTTACCTACGAGCAGTACTTC. Full variable domain (outside the CDR3, taken from reference TRBV2 and TRBJ2-7): EPEVTQTPSHQVTQMGQEVILRCVPISNHLYFYWYRQILGQKVEFLVSFYNNEISEKSEIFDDQFSVERPDGSNFTLKIRSTKLEDSAMYFCASSERGGTALTYEQYFGPGTRLTVT.